These 18 T cell receptor beta chains originate from one sample sequenced in a study of spatial heterogeneity in lung cancer. Study-wide points: Intratumoral expanded alpha and beta TCR counts were found to track tumor mutation counts.

No antigens are known for them. TCRdb recomputed calls from the 5' RACE reads with MiXCR, one row per CDR3 protein. The table lists almost 7,500 distinct CDR3 sequences, 11% to 15% of them singletons. Time point defined: sample taken at primary tumor resection. The specimen was lung tumor tissue, collected at surgery. The receptor source for this set is a female donor with early-stage non-small cell lung cancer.

This clonotype was seen at least ten times. The chain is built from TRBV6-5 and TRBJ2-5, with 13 positions matching TRBD2. After removal of 2 bases from V and 0 bases from J, the junction contained 3 bases not matched to a gene. CDR1 and CDR2 from the germline V gene are MNHEY and SVGAGI. This CDR3 has 17 amino acids. The CDR3 here is CASSYKGLAGNQETQYF. The CDR3 coding sequence is TGTGCCAGCAGTTACAAGGGACTAGCGGGGAACCAAGAGACCCAGTACTTC.

The table lists this clonotype with many counts. The genes are TRBV20-1 and TRBJ1-2, with D perhaps TRBD1 (5 bases). Germline lookup yields CDR1 DFQATT and CDR2 SNEGSKA (reference sequence). This CDR3 region has 17 residues. V was pared by 0 bases and J by 0 bases, with 17 bases between. CDR3 in DNA: TGCAGTGCTAGAGATGTTTGGACACCGGTATCTAACTATGGCTACACCTTC. It is translated as CSARDVWTPVSNYGYTF.

The V and J genes are TRBV24-1 and TRBJ2-5; the D call may be TRBD1 or TRBD2 (5 bases each). The length of the CDR3 is 16 residues. Trimming cost V 2 bases and J 6 bases, with 18 bases left between them. Germline-derived CDR1 and CDR2 are KGHDR and SFDVKD. CDR3: CATSDWGRTGPQTQYF. CDR3 nucleotides: TGTGCCACCAGTGATTGGGGACGGACGGGCCCCCAGACCCAGTACTTC.

This clonotype ranks as medium-sized. The V call is TRBV5-1, the J call TRBJ1-1; tentatively, D is TRBD1 (6 bases). Germline-derived CDR1 and CDR2 are SGHRS and YFSETQ. CDR3 length equals 16 residues. The V gene lost 4 bases and the J gene lost 3 bases, with 19 bases spanning the gap. The CDR3 region is CASSPGHWARDTEAFF. CDR3 in DNA: TGCGCCAGCAGCCCGGGACATTGGGCCAGGGACACTGAAGCTTTCTTT.

This clonotype was detected many times. The chain links TRBV2 to TRBJ2-5; TRBD2 might be the D (5 bases). Germline CDR1 is SNHLY and CDR2 is FYNNEI. The CDR3 runs to 15 residues. V was pared by 5 bases and J by 5 bases, with 18 bases between. The CDR3 nucleotides read TGTGCCAGCAGTCCGGGGTCCGCGCCTGGTGAGACCCAGTACTTC. Protein: CASSPGSAPGETQYF.

This clonotype has a handful of counts. The chain combines TRBV27 with TRBJ2-7; the D is unclear. Germline values: CDR1 MNHEY, CDR2 SMNVEV (reference sequence). CDR3 length: 14 residues. V lost 6 bases and J lost 0, with 12 bases in between. CDR3: CASSRSGYSYEQYF. CDR3 sequence (DNA): TGTGCCAGCAGCCGTTCGGGCTACTCCTACGAGCAGTACTTC.

This clonotype ranks as medium-sized. The V gene is TRBV7-2, the J gene TRBJ1-2; D perhaps matches TRBD1 (5 bases). Germline CDR1 and CDR2: SGHTA and FQGNSA. Between the trimmed V and J ends, which lost 1 base and 10 bases, there was a span of 13 bases. The CDR3 length is 13 residues. CDR3 DNA sequence: TGTGCCAGCAGCTTAGTAGGCGGGGCCGTCTACACCTTC. It yields the protein CASSLVGGAVYTF.

This clonotype was detected only once. CDR3 amino acids: CASSPGQNHEQFF. Here the CDR3 DNA reads TGTGCCAGCAGCCCGGGACAGAACCACGAGCAGTTCTTC. The rearrangement joins TRBV6-5 to TRBJ2-7, with 7 positions matching TRBD1. The DNA matches TRBJ2-1 better at its end, which makes the J call doubtful. The CDR3 is made up of 13 amino acids. Germline CDR1 and CDR2: MNHEY and SVGAGI.

At least ten counts were recorded for this clonotype. This rearrangement joins TRBV29-1 to TRBJ2-3; 9 nucleotides match TRBD2. This CDR3 comprises 14 residues. V was pared by 7 bases and J by 1 base, with 6 bases of the junction left unmatched. Germline CDR1 SQVTM, CDR2 ANQGSEA. The DNA of the CDR3 is TGCAGCGGGTTAGGCGGGGGGGGCACAGATACGCAGTATTTT. Amino acids: CSGLGGGGTDTQYF.

This clonotype was counted at least ten times. The gene calls are TRBV20-1 and TRBJ1-5; 9 bases map to TRBD1. After removal of 5 bases from V and 6 bases from J, the junction contained 14 bases not matched to a gene. This CDR3 has 16 residues. Germline CDR1 DFQATT, CDR2 SNEGSKA (reference sequence). The chain's CDR3 is CSAQKLSGTGRQPQHF. CDR3 bases: TGCAGTGCTCAAAAACTCTCCGGGACAGGGCGTCAGCCCCAGCATTTT.

This clonotype is deemed medium-sized (0.01 to 0.1%). The rearrangement links TRBV15 to TRBJ1-2; tentatively, D is TRBD1 (5 bases). V was trimmed by 0 bases and J by 6 bases, leaving 11 bases between them. The CDR3 runs 14 residues. Germline CDR1 reads LNHNV; CDR2 reads YYDKDF (reference sequence). The CDR3 DNA sequence: TGTGCCACCAGCAGAGATTGGGGGGACGATGGCTACACCTTC. Translation: CATSRDWGDDGYTF.

This clonotype is medium-sized (0.01 to 0.1%) by share. V and J are TRBV10-3 and TRBJ2-5; possibly TRBD1 for D (6 bases). The ends were cut back, 4 bases at V and 1 base at J, with 7 bases in the middle. The CDR3 loop spans 13 amino acids. The V gene's germline CDR1 is ENHRY and CDR2 SYGVKD. Written as DNA, the CDR3 is TGTGCCATCAGTGGGACAGTCCAAGAGACCCAGTACTTC. Amino acid sequence: CAISGTVQETQYF.

By proportion, this clonotype is medium-sized. The chain recombines TRBV9 with TRBJ2-2; D unresolved. This CDR3 spans 12 amino acids. Germline CDR1 and CDR2: SGDLS and YYNGEE. The V end lost 0 bases, the J end lost 3 bases, and 0 bases lay between the germline ends. Here the CDR3 reads CASSVDTGELFF. The CDR3 bases are TGTGCCAGCAGCGTAGACACCGGGGAGCTGTTTTTT.

This clonotype qualifies as medium-sized (0.01 to 0.1%). The chain links TRBV7-9 to TRBJ1-4; no reliable D call. The germline V and J ends were trimmed by 5 bases and 8 bases, with 12 bases remaining between them. CDR1 is SEHNR and CDR2 is FQNEAQ in the germline V gene (reference sequence). The CDR3 is 13 residues long. The CDR3 region is CASSKGPWEKLFF. The CDR3 DNA is TGTGCCAGCAGCAAAGGCCCATGGGAAAAACTGTTTTTT.

There are many counts of this clonotype. The V and J genes are TRBV6-5 and TRBJ2-4, with a possible D match to TRBD1 (5 bases). Between the trimmed V and J ends, which lost 2 bases and 7 bases, there was a span of 9 bases. The CDR3 length is 13 residues. Germline CDR1 MNHEY, CDR2 SVGAGI. CDR3 in DNA: TGTGCCAGCAGTTACGGGCAGGGCAACATTCAGTACTTC. Translated: CASSYGQGNIQYF.

This clonotype appeared once. This rearrangement joins TRBV6-1 to TRBJ1-1; D gene unclear. This CDR3 contains 10 residues. Trimming removed 7 bases at V and 1 base at J, with 1 base between. The germline CDR1 and CDR2 sequences are MNHNS and SASEGT. This CDR3 reads CASKNTEAFF. In nucleotides, the CDR3 is TGTGCCAGCAAGAACACTGAAGCTTTCTTT.

In this sample, this clonotype is large. The chain uses TRBV18 and TRBJ2-7, with D maybe TRBD2 (7 bases). Trimming stripped 0 bases from V and 4 bases from J, with 16 bases between. Looked up from germline, CDR1 is KGHSH and CDR2 is LQKENI. CDR3 length: 16 residues. The CDR3 is CASSPPPRGLPYEQYF. In DNA form, the CDR3 reads TGTGCCAGCTCACCACCTCCGCGGGGGCTACCGTACGAGCAGTACTTC.

The genes are TRBV12-3 or TRBV12-4 and TRBJ1-4; D gene unclear. Trimming left V 3 bases short and J 2 bases short, with 1 base between. CDR3 length: 12 residues. In DNA, the CDR3 is TGTGCCAGCAGTTTTACTAATGAAAAACTGTTTTTT. It specifies CASSFTNEKLFF.